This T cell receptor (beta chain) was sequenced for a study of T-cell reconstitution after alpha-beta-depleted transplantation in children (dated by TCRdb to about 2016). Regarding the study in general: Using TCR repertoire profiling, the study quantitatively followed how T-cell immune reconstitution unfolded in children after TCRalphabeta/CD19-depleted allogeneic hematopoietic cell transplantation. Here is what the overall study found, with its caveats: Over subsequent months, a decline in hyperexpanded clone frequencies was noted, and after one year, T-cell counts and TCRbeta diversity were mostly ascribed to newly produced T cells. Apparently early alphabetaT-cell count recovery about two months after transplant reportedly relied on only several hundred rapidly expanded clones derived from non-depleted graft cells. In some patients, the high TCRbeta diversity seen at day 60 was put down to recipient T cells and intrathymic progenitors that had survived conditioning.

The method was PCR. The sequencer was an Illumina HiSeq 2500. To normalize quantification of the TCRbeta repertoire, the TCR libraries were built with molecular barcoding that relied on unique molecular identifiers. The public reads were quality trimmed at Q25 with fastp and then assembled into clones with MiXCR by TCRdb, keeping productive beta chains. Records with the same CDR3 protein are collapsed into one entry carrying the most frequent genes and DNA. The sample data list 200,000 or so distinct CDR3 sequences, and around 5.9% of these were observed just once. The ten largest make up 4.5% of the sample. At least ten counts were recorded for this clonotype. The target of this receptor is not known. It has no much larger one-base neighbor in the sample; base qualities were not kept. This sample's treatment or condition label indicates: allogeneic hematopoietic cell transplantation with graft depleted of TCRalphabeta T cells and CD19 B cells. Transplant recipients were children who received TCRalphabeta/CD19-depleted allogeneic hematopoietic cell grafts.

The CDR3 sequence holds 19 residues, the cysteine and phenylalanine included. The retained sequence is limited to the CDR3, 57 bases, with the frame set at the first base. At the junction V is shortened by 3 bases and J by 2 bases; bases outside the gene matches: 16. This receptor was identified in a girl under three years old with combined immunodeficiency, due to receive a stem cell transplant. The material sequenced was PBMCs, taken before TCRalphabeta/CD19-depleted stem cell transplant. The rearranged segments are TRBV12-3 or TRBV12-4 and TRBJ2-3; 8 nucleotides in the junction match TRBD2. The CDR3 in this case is CASSFLYGGAGGPTDTQYF. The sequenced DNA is TGTGCCAGCAGTTTTTTGTATGGTGGGGCGGGGGGACCCACAGATACGCAGTATTTT.